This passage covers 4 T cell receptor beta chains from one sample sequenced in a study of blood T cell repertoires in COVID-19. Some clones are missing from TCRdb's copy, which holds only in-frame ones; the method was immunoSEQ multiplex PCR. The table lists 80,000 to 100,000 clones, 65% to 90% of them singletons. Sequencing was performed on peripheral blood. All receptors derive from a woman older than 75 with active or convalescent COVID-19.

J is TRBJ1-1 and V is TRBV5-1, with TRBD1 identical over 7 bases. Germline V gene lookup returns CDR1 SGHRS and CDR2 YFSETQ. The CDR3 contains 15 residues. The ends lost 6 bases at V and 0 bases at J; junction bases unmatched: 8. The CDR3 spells CASTDKTGMNTEAFF. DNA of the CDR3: TGCGCCAGCACTGATAAGACAGGGATGAACACTGAAGCTTTCTTT.

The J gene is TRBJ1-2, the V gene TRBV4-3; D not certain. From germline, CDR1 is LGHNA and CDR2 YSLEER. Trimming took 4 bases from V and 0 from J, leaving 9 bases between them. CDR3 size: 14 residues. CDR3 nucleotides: TGCGCCAGCAGCCGTACACCCGCTAACTATGGCTACACCTTC. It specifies CASSRTPANYGYTF.

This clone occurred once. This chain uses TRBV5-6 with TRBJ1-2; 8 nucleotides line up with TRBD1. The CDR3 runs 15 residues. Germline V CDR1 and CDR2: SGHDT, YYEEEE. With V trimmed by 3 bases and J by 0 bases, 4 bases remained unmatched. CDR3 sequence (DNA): TGTGCCAGCAGCTATGACAGGGGAGCTAACTATGGCTACACCTTC. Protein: CASSYDRGANYGYTF.

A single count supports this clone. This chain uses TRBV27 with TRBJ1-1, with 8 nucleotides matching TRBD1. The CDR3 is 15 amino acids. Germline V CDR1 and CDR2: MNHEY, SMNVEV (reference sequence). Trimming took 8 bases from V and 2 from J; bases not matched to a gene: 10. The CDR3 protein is CASAGQGTINTEAFF. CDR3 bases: TGTGCCAGCGCTGGACAGGGAACCATAAACACTGAAGCTTTCTTT.